This entry concerns a single T cell receptor beta chain. There are 16 residues in the CDR3. Germline-derived CDR1 and CDR2 are LNHNV and YYDKDF (reference sequence). Unmatched junction bases numbered 6, after V lost 0 bases and J lost 6 bases. The sample comes from a study of blood T cells in healthy people across ages. A second PCR of 7 to 11 cycles used a sample-barcoded 5' primer and a J-beta primer mix. TCRdb re-called the 5' RACE reads with MiXCR, one entry per CDR3 protein. Altogether approximately 770,000 distinct CDR3 sequences are present, roughly 64% being singletons, with the ten largest covering about 20%.

The V and J genes are TRBV15 and TRBJ2-1, with 9 positions matching TRBD2. The sequenced sample consisted of blood. The sequence derives from a man aged 30 to 45 in good health. DNA of the CDR3: TGTGCCACCAGCAGAGATGGGACTAGCAATGGCAATGAGCAGTTCTTC. Protein sequence: CATSRDGTSNGNEQFF.